This passage covers 19 T cell receptor beta chains from one sample sequenced in a study of follicular helper T cells after annual influenza vaccination. Time point specified: 2014-2015 season, 7 days after vaccination. Here immunoSEQ multiplex PCR was the method, and the copy in TCRdb shows in-frame clones only, minus some. The table lists 9,800 or so clones, roughly four fifths of them singletons. The sample in question was CXCR5- memory CD4+ T cells sorted from blood, obtained 7 days after influenza vaccination. Receptors originate from an adult who received the influenza vaccine.

The chain carries TRBV2 and TRBJ2-5; 7 bases map to TRBD1. J lost 7 bases, V lost 6 bases, and 8 bases had no gene match. In germline, CDR1 is SNHLY, CDR2 FYNNEI. This CDR3 spans 13 amino acids. DNA of the CDR3: TGTGCCAGCAGGATGGAGGCAGGGGGGACCCAGTACTTC. It is translated as CASRMEAGGTQYF.

This rearrangement joins TRBV5-4 to TRBJ2-5; D is possibly TRBD2 (5 bases). Trimming pared 6 bases from V and 5 bases from J, leaving 17 bases between. CDR1 and CDR2 (germline): SGHNT, YYREEE (reference sequence). The CDR3 length is 14 residues. DNA for the CDR3: TGTGCCAGCAAGACAATCTCCGGGGTGGAGACCCAGTACTTC. Encoded protein: CASKTISGVETQYF.

A note on this clone: At one boundary the junction diverges from the germline segment, which might be a read error. This sequence joins TRBV7-9 and TRBJ1-1; D is possibly TRBD1 (5 bases). The CDR3 extends over 15 amino acids. In germline, CDR1 is SEHNR, CDR2 FQNEAQ (reference sequence). The CDR3 region is CASSLAGTLIGEAFF. In DNA form, the CDR3 reads TGTGCCAGCAGCCTAGCCGGGACCCTAATTGGTGAAGCTTTCTTT.

V is TRBV27 and J is TRBJ1-6; TRBD1 might be the D (5 bases). CDR1 is MNHEY, CDR2 SMNVEV, per germline (reference sequence). The germline V and J ends were trimmed by 3 bases and 6 bases, with 6 bases remaining between them. The CDR3 spans 13 residues. CDR3 sequence reads: CASSFGGNSPLHF. DNA of the CDR3: TGTGCCAGCAGTTTCGGGGGTAATTCACCCCTCCACTTT.

This rearrangement joins TRBV6-4 to TRBJ2-1, with 8 bases that match TRBD2. Losses at the gene ends were 4 bases for V and 8 bases for J; bases not matched to a gene: 4. The germline V gene encodes CDR1 MRHNA and CDR2 SNTAGT. CDR3 length: 13 amino acids. This CDR3 is CASSVGTRDEQFF. Written as DNA, the CDR3 is TGTGCCAGCAGTGTCGGGACTAGGGATGAGCAGTTCTTC.

This clone was observed a single time. This sequence joins TRBV19 and TRBJ2-2, with 16 bases fitting TRBD2. CDR1 is LNHDA, CDR2 SQIVND, per germline (reference sequence). The CDR3 length is 18 residues. V was clipped by 6 bases and J by 4 bases; unmatched bases: 8. The CDR3 reads CASRKGLAGGSGTGELFF. The CDR3 coding sequence is TGTGCCAGTAGAAAGGGACTAGCGGGGGGGTCTGGCACCGGGGAGCTGTTTTTT.

This chain uses TRBV7-2 with TRBJ2-3; D is tentatively TRBD1 or TRBD2 (7 bases each). The CDR3 sequence is 15 residues long. V was clipped by 3 bases and J by 3 bases, with 13 bases between them. Germline CDR1 SGHTA, CDR2 FQGNSA. CDR3 sequence: CASSFGRGRTDTQYF. The CDR3 DNA reads TGTGCCAGCAGCTTTGGGAGGGGGCGAACAGATACGCAGTATTTT.

The V and J genes are TRBV5-1 and TRBJ1-2, with D perhaps matching TRBD1 (5 bases). The V gene lost 0 bases and the J gene lost 8 bases, with 17 bases spanning the gap. CDR1 and CDR2 from the germline V gene are SGHRS and YFSETQ. The CDR3 spans 15 residues. DNA for the CDR3: TGCGCCAGCAGCTTGGATCCAGGGATCCCTCTCGGCTACACCTTC. It specifies CASSLDPGIPLGYTF.

The rearrangement joins TRBV4-1 to TRBJ2-3, with 9 bases identical to TRBD2. The CDR3 has 15 amino acids. Trimming at V came to 1 base and at J to 8 bases, leaving 7 bases not matched to a gene. Germline-derived CDR1 and CDR2 are MGHRA and YSYEKL. CDR3 nucleotides: TGCGCCAGCAGCCAAGTTCTAGCGGGGAGCCCTACGCAGTATTTT. Translating gives CASSQVLAGSPTQYF.

The chain links TRBV7-6 to TRBJ1-4; 8 bases agree with TRBD1. Germline V gene sequence: CDR1 SGHVS, CDR2 FNYEAQ. There are 15 residues in the CDR3. Trimming cost V 5 bases and J 7 bases; bases outside gene matches: 9. CDR3 sequence reads: CASSASTGEGEKLFF. The CDR3 nucleotides are TGTGCCAGCAGCGCCTCGACAGGGGAAGGTGAAAAACTGTTTTTT.

This chain uses TRBV27 with TRBJ2-1; no clear D gene. Germline V gene lookup returns CDR1 MNHEY and CDR2 SMNVEV (reference sequence). This CDR3 is 14 amino acids long. Trimming pared 2 bases from V and 9 bases from J, leaving 14 bases between. CDR3 nucleotides: TGTGCCAGCAGTTTACAAGGACGCGCCAGTGAGCAGTTCTTC. It yields the protein CASSLQGRASEQFF.

This clone has only a few counts. CDR3 protein: CASSANRYEQYF. The CDR3 DNA reads as TGTGCCAGCAGTGCCAACAGATACGAGCAGTACTTC. The chain uses TRBV6-1 and TRBJ2-7; no definite D call. Per germline, CDR1 MNHNS and CDR2 SASEGT. V lost 4 bases to trimming and J lost 4 bases, with 8 bases between them. This CDR3 is built from 12 residues.

The chain is built from TRBV6-1 and TRBJ1-2; D is undetermined. Per the germline V gene, CDR1 is MNHNS and CDR2 is SASEGT. V lost 2 bases and J 7 bases, leaving 17 bases between the germline ends. CDR3 length: 15 amino acids. CDR3 sequence (DNA): TGTGCCAGCAGTGAATTTCAAGGGTTTCTGGGTGGCTACACCTTC. It is translated as CASSEFQGFLGGYTF.

The chain has TRBV5-1 and TRBJ2-3, with TRBD2 matching over 11 bases. This CDR3 has 15 residues. The junction had 2 bases not matched to a gene; V was cut back by 0 bases and J by 5 bases. Per the germline V gene, CDR1 is SGHRS and CDR2 is YFSETQ. Written as DNA, the CDR3 is TGCGCCAGCAGCTTGGAAACTAGCGGGGGAGATACGCAGTATTTT. Protein product: CASSLETSGGDTQYF.

The chain couples TRBV20-1 to TRBJ2-7; no clear D gene. Trimming left V 4 bases short and J 3 bases short, with 7 bases between. Germline assignment: CDR1 DFQATT and CDR2 SNEGSKA (reference sequence). The CDR3 loop spans 11 amino acids. CDR3 sequence: CSAIDIYEQYF. CDR3 DNA: TGCAGTGCTATCGACATCTACGAGCAGTACTTC.

The gene calls are TRBV6-6 and TRBJ2-3, with 7 bases matching TRBD2. Trimming removed 6 bases from V and 2 bases from J; junction bases left unmatched: 8. The germline V gene has CDR1 MNHNY and CDR2 SVGAGI (reference sequence). The length of the CDR3 is 15 residues. The CDR3: CASSQRLAPTDTQYF. The CDR3, as DNA: TGTGCCAGCAGCCAGAGACTAGCACCCACAGATACGCAGTATTTT.

The rearrangement uses TRBV6-5 and TRBJ2-7; 9 nucleotides match TRBD2. CDR1 MNHEY and CDR2 SVGAGI come from the germline V gene. The CDR3 has 14 residues. The V and J ends lost 4 bases and 4 bases, in that order; junction bases with no gene match: 5. CDR3 loop: CASSSAGGWYEQYF. For the CDR3, the DNA is TGTGCCAGCAGTTCGGCGGGGGGGTGGTACGAGCAGTACTTC.

The chain couples TRBV13 to TRBJ1-1; D not certain. The CDR3 contains 14 residues. Trimming shortened V by 3 bases and J by 5 bases, and 13 bases separated the two germline ends. Germline CDR1 reads PRHDT; CDR2 reads FYEKMQ (reference sequence). CDR3 loop: CASSLLGRRTEAFF. The CDR3 bases are TGTGCCAGCAGCTTGCTGGGGAGGCGAACTGAAGCTTTCTTT.

The chain has TRBV2 and TRBJ2-3; 7 nucleotides align to TRBD2. The CDR3 runs to 14 residues. V dropped 10 bases and J dropped 0; count of bases not matched to a gene: 7. CDR1 and CDR2 from the germline V gene are SNHLY and FYNNEI. In DNA, the CDR3 is TGTGCCACTCAGCGGGAATCTAGCACAGATACGCAGTATTTT. Its protein is CATQRESSTDTQYF.